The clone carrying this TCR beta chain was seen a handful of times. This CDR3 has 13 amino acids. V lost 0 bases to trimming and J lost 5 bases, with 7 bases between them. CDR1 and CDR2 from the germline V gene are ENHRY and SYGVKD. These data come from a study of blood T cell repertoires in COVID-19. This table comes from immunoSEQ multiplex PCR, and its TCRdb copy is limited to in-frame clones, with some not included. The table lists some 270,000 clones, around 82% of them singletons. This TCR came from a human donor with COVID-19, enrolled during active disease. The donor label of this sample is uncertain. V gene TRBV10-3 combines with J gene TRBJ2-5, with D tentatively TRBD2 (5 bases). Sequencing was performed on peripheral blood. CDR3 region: CAISESGGETQYF. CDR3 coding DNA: TGTGCCATCAGTGAGTCTGGCGGGGAGACCCAGTACTTC.